The T cell receptor beta chain under discussion was sequenced for a study of shared clonotypes between healthy human individuals. The CDR3 spans 14 residues. V lost 3 bases and J lost 0, with 8 bases in between. Germline CDR1 MNHEY, CDR2 SMNVEV (reference sequence). The repertoire was sequenced with immunoSEQ multiplex PCR; TCRdb's copy has only in-frame clones and lacks some. Here the sample spans about a million clones, about 80% being singletons. Only a few counts were recorded for this clone. This CDR3 is also generated by other DNA sequences in the sample. Only Caucasian adults living in Nashville, Tennessee made up the donor group.

The chain employs TRBV27 and TRBJ1-1, with D possibly matching TRBD1 (5 bases). This clonotype was sampled from a man in his late teens or twenties in good health. Sequencing was carried out using memory CD4+ T cells sorted from blood. The sample's subset: CD45RA-negative fraction. The CDR3 protein is CASSLGGVNTEAFF. The CDR3, as DNA: TGTGCCAGCAGTTTGGGAGGGGTGAACACTGAAGCTTTCTTT.